This T cell receptor (beta chain) comes out of a study of T cells in Graves' hyperthyroidism and ophthalmopathy. RNA transcripts gave rise to amplified TCR beta CDR3 regions. Primed by the HTBI set, a first-round RT-PCR was run on the TCR CDR3. TCRdb re-derived calls from the multiplex PCR reads in MiXCR, one entry per CDR3 protein. The sample yields about 640,000 distinct CDR3 sequences, less than 25% seen once. Germline V gene lookup returns CDR1 SGHVS and CDR2 FQNEAQ. The CDR3 is made up of 17 amino acids. V lost 1 base to trimming and J lost 3 bases, with 13 bases between them. This clonotype turned up a few times.

The sequenced material came from blood. The chain links TRBV7-8 to TRBJ1-6; TRBD1 might be the D (5 bases). The origin of this receptor is a young man with Graves' ophthalmopathy. The CDR3 region is CASSLEVPGRYNSPLHF. The CDR3, as DNA: TGTGCCAGCAGCTTAGAAGTTCCAGGGCGCTATAATTCACCCCTCCACTTT. Variable domain in full (rest from reference TRBV7-8 and TRBJ1-6): GAGVSQSPRYKVAKRGQDVALRCDPISGHVSLFWYQQALGQGPEFLTYFQNEAQLDKSGLPSDRFFAERPEGSVSTLKIQRTQQEDSAVYLCASSLEVPGRYNSPLHFGNGTRLTVT.